The next 24 T cell receptor beta chains were all read from a single sample in a study of blood T cells in healthy people across ages (dated by TCRdb to about 2015). The method was 5' RACE. Sequencing relied on an Illumina HiSeq 2500. A second about 7 to 11 cycle PCR used a sample-barcoded 5' primer and a J-beta primer mix. The public reads were quality trimmed at Q25 with fastp and then assembled into clones with MiXCR by TCRdb, keeping productive beta chains. Each record represents a unique CDR3 protein, reported with the most common genes and DNA among its rows. The sample records approximately 580,000 distinct CDR3 sequences, around 24% of which are singletons. Jointly, the top ten make up less than 9% of the sample. These data were also filed under a second study, of T cells of mothers and their children.

Material: blood. The source is a boy aged 5-17 years in good health.

This chain's CDR3 is CASSDKGSTDTQYF. CDR3 nucleotide sequence: TGTGCCAGCAGTGATAAGGGTAGCACAGATACGCAGTATTTT. The V gene is TRBV6-4, the J gene TRBJ2-3; D remains ambiguous. Germline-derived CDR1 and CDR2 are MRHNA and SNTAGT. CDR3 size: 14 residues. V was cut by 3 bases and J by 0 bases, with 7 bases left in between.

J is TRBJ1-1 and V is TRBV27; D unclear. V lost 3 bases, J lost 0 bases, and 8 bases lay in between. This CDR3 contains 14 residues. The germline V gene has CDR1 MNHEY and CDR2 SMNVEV (reference sequence). CDR3 sequence (DNA): TGTGCCAGCAGTTTTAATCAGATGAACACTGAAGCTTTCTTT. Protein: CASSFNQMNTEAFF.

The chain recombines TRBV28 with TRBJ1-5, with 10 bases fitting TRBD1. Per germline, CDR1 MDHEN and CDR2 SYDVKM. The CDR3 sequence is 14 residues long. The V and J ends lost 7 bases and 4 bases, in that order; junction bases with no gene match: 4. CDR3 sequence reads: CASMDRGENQPQHF. The CDR3 DNA is TGTGCCAGCATGGACAGGGGGGAAAATCAGCCCCAGCATTTT.

A few counts support this clonotype. Here the CDR3 DNA reads TGTGCCAGCAGCCCCGGGAGGGGTGGCGAGCAGTACTTC. It encodes CASSPGRGGEQYF. The chain employs TRBV28 and TRBJ2-7, with 8 bases identical to TRBD2. V dropped 6 bases and J dropped 6; count of bases not matched to a gene: 7. The length of the CDR3 is 13 residues. CDR1 and CDR2 (germline): MDHEN, SYDVKM.

The chain links TRBV12-3 or TRBV12-4 to TRBJ1-2, with D possibly matching TRBD1 (5 bases). Deletions cut 11 bases from V and 8 bases from J, with 21 bases between. The CDR3 totals 13 residues. CDR3 in amino acids: CASYWVGDRGYTF. In DNA form, the CDR3 reads TGTGCCTCCTACTGGGTGGGGGATAGGGGCTACACCTTC.

The table lists this clonotype with a few counts. The V call is TRBV20-1, the J call TRBJ1-1; 10 bases are a match to TRBD1. CDR3 length equals 15 residues. Trimming removed 0 bases from V and 5 bases from J; junction bases left unmatched: 6. CDR1 and CDR2 (germline): DFQATT, SNEGSKA (reference sequence). CDR3 protein: CSARDWGQGYTEAFF. The CDR3 DNA is TGCAGTGCTAGAGATTGGGGACAGGGGTATACTGAAGCTTTCTTT.

This clonotype was found a few times. The chain employs TRBV10-3 and TRBJ2-7; D possibly matches TRBD1 or TRBD2 (5 bases each). The V gene's germline CDR1 is ENHRY and CDR2 SYGVKD. Trimming shortened V by 0 bases and J by 7 bases, and 19 bases separated the two germline ends. The CDR3 is 16 amino acids. CDR3 region: CAISESGRATTGEQYF. The CDR3 coding sequence is TGTGCCATCAGTGAGTCGGGACGCGCTACTACGGGGGAGCAGTACTTC.

The chain couples TRBV4-3 to TRBJ2-1; D might be TRBD2 (7 bases). Trimming cost V 0 bases and J 7 bases, with 19 bases left between them. The CDR3 length is 17 residues. The germline gives CDR1 LGHNA, CDR2 YSLEER. This CDR3 reads CASSQDLYGGAENEQFF. Written as DNA, the CDR3 is TGCGCCAGCAGCCAAGATTTGTATGGGGGGGCAGAAAATGAGCAGTTCTTC.

This clonotype turned up a few times. The gene calls are TRBV7-8 and TRBJ1-2, with 10 positions matching TRBD1. The germline V gene has CDR1 SGHVS and CDR2 FQNEAQ. This CDR3 region has 17 residues. Trimming at V came to 5 bases and at J to 7 bases, leaving 16 bases not matched to a gene. The DNA for the CDR3 is TGTGCCAGCAGCGACCTGGCAAGGGACAGGGGTGTTAGTGGCTACACCTTC. Translation: CASSDLARDRGVSGYTF.

V and J are TRBV11-2 and TRBJ2-5; D remains unclear. The germline CDR1 and CDR2 sequences are SGHAT and FQNNGV. Trimming removed 4 bases from V and 2 bases from J, with 11 bases in between. The CDR3 spans 14 residues. The CDR3 bases are TGTGCCAGCAGCTGGGGAAATGGGCAAGAGACCCAGTACTTC. Residues: CASSWGNGQETQYF.

This clonotype was recorded a few times. The chain combines TRBV5-1 with TRBJ2-5; either TRBD1 or TRBD2 may supply D (5 bases each). This CDR3 is 13 amino acids long. The V gene lost 6 bases and the J gene lost 0 bases, with 9 bases spanning the gap. In germline, CDR1 is SGHRS, CDR2 YFSETQ. This chain's CDR3 is CASMGVNQETQYF. The CDR3 DNA reads as TGCGCCAGCATGGGGGTCAACCAAGAGACCCAGTACTTC.

The genes are TRBV2 and TRBJ2-7; maybe TRBD2 (6 bases). V was cut by 4 bases and J by 1 base, with 8 bases left in between. The CDR3 totals 13 residues. Germline loops: CDR1 SNHLY, CDR2 FYNNEI. CDR3 amino acids: CASSGRGSYEQYF. DNA of the CDR3: TGTGCCAGCAGTGGGCGGGGTTCCTACGAGCAGTACTTC.

This clonotype turned up a few times. The chain carries TRBV7-9 and TRBJ2-1, with D tentatively TRBD2 (5 bases). The CDR3 is made up of 16 amino acids. Trimming took off 5 bases at V and 3 bases at J, with 17 bases between the two ends. CDR1 SEHNR and CDR2 FQNEAQ come from the germline V gene (reference sequence). The DNA for the CDR3 is TGTGCCAGCAGCCCCCGGCGTTGGGAGATCTACAATGAGCAGTTCTTC. It is translated as CASSPRRWEIYNEQFF. Supplemented by reference TRBV7-9 and TRBJ2-1, the full variable domain reads DTGVSQNPRHKITKRGQNVTFRCDPISEHNRLYWYRQTLGQGPEFLTYFQNEAQLEKSRLLSDRFSAERPKGSFSTLEIQRTEQGDSAMYLCASSPRRWEIYNEQFFGPGTRLTVL.

The chain joins TRBV4-3 to TRBJ2-1, with a possible D match to TRBD2 (6 bases). Germline loops: CDR1 LGHNA, CDR2 YSLEER. The CDR3 length is 15 residues. V lost 0 bases and J 8 bases, leaving 14 bases between the germline ends. As DNA, the CDR3 is TGCGCCAGCAGCCAAGAGAGGGTGCGGGGAGATGAGCAGTTCTTC. Encoded protein: CASSQERVRGDEQFF.

The rearrangement uses TRBV5-6 and TRBJ2-7; tentative D call: TRBD1 (6 bases). The CDR3 runs to 15 residues. Germline V gives CDR1 SGHDT, CDR2 YYEEEE. V was shortened by 4 bases and J by 0 bases, with 14 bases between the two germline ends. The CDR3 spells CASSVAGTNSYEQYF. The CDR3 nucleotides read TGTGCCAGCAGCGTGGCCGGGACAAACTCCTACGAGCAGTACTTC.

The CDR3 spells CSATTGYNEQFF. CDR3 DNA sequence: TGCAGTGCCACCACAGGATACAATGAGCAGTTCTTC. The chain has TRBV20-1 and TRBJ2-1; maybe TRBD1 (5 bases). V lost 6 bases and J lost 4, with 10 bases in between. The CDR3 has 12 residues. The V gene's germline CDR1 is DFQATT and CDR2 SNEGSKA (reference sequence).

The V gene is TRBV15, the J gene TRBJ2-1; 7 bases agree with TRBD2. Germline CDR1 reads LNHNV; CDR2 reads YYDKDF (reference sequence). CDR3 length: 15 residues. Losses at the gene ends were 5 bases for V and 7 bases for J; bases not matched to a gene: 11. The CDR3 region has the DNA TGTGCCACCAGCGGACAACTAGCGAGACATAATGAGCAGTTCTTC. Translated: CATSGQLARHNEQFF.

This chain connects TRBV7-8 to TRBJ2-5; tentative D call: TRBD2 (6 bases). The V and J ends lost 5 bases and 3 bases respectively, with 10 bases between them. There are 13 residues in the CDR3. The germline V gene encodes CDR1 SGHVS and CDR2 FQNEAQ. CDR3 residues: CASSAWEEETQYF. The DNA of the CDR3 is TGTGCCAGCAGCGCGTGGGAGGAAGAGACCCAGTACTTC.

This clonotype has just a few counts. An end of the junction differs from the germline gene, which may be a read error. The chain uses TRBV2 and TRBJ2-3; perhaps TRBD1 as D (6 bases). Germline V gene data show CDR1 as SNHLY and CDR2 as FYNNEI. The CDR3 loop spans 12 amino acids. The CDR3 region is CASSEGTHTQYF. The CDR3 DNA follows: TGTGCCAGCAGTGAGGGGACACATACGCAGTACTTT.

This chain uses TRBV12-3 or TRBV12-4 with TRBJ2-7, with D maybe TRBD2 (6 bases). V lost 4 bases, J lost 0 bases, and 19 bases lay in between. The CDR3 has 17 residues. In DNA form, the CDR3 reads TGTGCCAGCAGTTCTCTAAGGGACGGGGGAAGCTCCTACGAGCAGTACTTC. Translated, it gives CASSSLRDGGSSYEQYF.

This clonotype has a count of ten or more. CDR3 sequence: CSVDRQGTYEQYF. CDR3 sequence (DNA): TGCAGCGTTGATAGACAGGGGACCTACGAGCAGTACTTC. V gene TRBV29-1 combines with J gene TRBJ2-7; 8 nucleotides agree with TRBD1. Per the germline V gene, CDR1 is SQVTM and CDR2 is ANQGSEA. This CDR3 is built from 13 residues. Unmatched junction bases numbered 3, after V lost 3 bases and J lost 2 bases.

The gene calls are TRBV12-3 or TRBV12-4 and TRBJ1-1, with a tentative D call TRBD1 (5 bases). This CDR3 contains 14 residues. Trimming stripped 8 bases from V and 0 bases from J, with 13 bases between. The CDR3 DNA is TGTGCCAGCGGTACCGGGACGGTGAACACTGAAGCTTTCTTT. Translated, it gives CASGTGTVNTEAFF.

This clonotype came up many times. V is TRBV27 and J is TRBJ2-1, with D unresolved. The germline V and J ends were trimmed by 3 bases and 7 bases, with 4 bases remaining between them. The CDR3 covers 11 residues. The germline gives CDR1 MNHEY, CDR2 SMNVEV (reference sequence). DNA for the CDR3: TGTGCCAGCAGTTTCGGGAATGAGCAGTTCTTC. This gives the protein CASSFGNEQFF.

The J gene is TRBJ2-5, the V gene TRBV7-2; 9 positions match TRBD2. V was pared by 1 base and J by 5 bases, with 5 bases of the junction left unmatched. The length of the CDR3 is 15 residues. Germline assignment: CDR1 SGHTA and CDR2 FQGNSA. As DNA, the CDR3 is TGTGCCAGCAGCTTAGACGGGACTAGCATCGAGACCCAGTACTTC. It translates to CASSLDGTSIETQYF. The full variable domain, its missing parts supplied by reference TRBV7-2 and TRBJ2-5, is GAGVSQSPSNKVTEKGKDVELRCDPISGHTALYWYRQSLGQGLEFLIYFQGNSAPDKSGLPSDRFSAERTGGSVSTLTIQRTQQEDSAVYLCASSLDGTSIETQYFGPGTRLLVL.